This T cell receptor (beta chain) is drawn from a study of regulatory T cells in long-lasting Graves disease. This clonotype was detected many times. Its antigen is still unknown. Arm-PCR with iRepertoire HTBI primers amplified the CDR3 regions for these TCR beta libraries. Each CDR3 protein gets one entry after TCRdb re-called the multiplex PCR reads with MiXCR. The sample has about 520,000 distinct CDR3 sequences; more than 10% are singletons. Study conclusions and caveats: Persistent Graves' patients showed reduced TCR diversity versus newly diagnosed patients.

Time point noted: newly diagnosed GD, antithyroid drugs for less than 3 months. Extracted PBMC RNA gave rise to the TCR library. A further study also used this sample, focusing on T cells in Graves' hyperthyroidism and ophthalmopathy. From that paper: Exclusion criteria comprised uncontrolled infection, other autoimmune disease, pregnancy or lactation.

The receptor comes from a woman in her twenties or thirties with Graves disease. Sequenced material: peripheral blood mononuclear cells (PBMCs), taken at new diagnosis, from a patient treated with antithyroid drugs.

The CDR3 nucleotides are TGTGCCAGCAGTGACCAAAGCACCGGGGAGCTGTTTTTT. It encodes CASSDQSTGELFF. The V call is TRBV2, the J call TRBJ2-2; D unresolved. V gave up 3 bases and J gave up 4 bases, with 6 bases separating them. This CDR3 contains 13 residues. Germline V gene data show CDR1 as SNHLY and CDR2 as FYNNEI.